Listed here are 32 T cell receptor beta chains from one sample, sequenced in a study of lymphopenia after photon versus proton radiotherapy. TCRdb keeps only in-frame clones here, not all; method: immunoSEQ multiplex PCR. Altogether 50,000 or so clones are present, more than 90% being singletons, with the ten largest covering under 20%. Sequencing was performed on peripheral blood, taken from a patient treated with photon-based radiotherapy. The receptor set was obtained from a woman in her thirties or forties with cholangiocarcinoma.

The chain carries TRBV5-6 and TRBJ1-5; 7 nucleotides agree with TRBD1. From germline, CDR1 is SGHDT and CDR2 YYEEEE. The CDR3 consists of 13 residues. The V and J ends lost 2 bases and 6 bases, in that order; junction bases with no gene match: 2. In DNA form, the CDR3 reads TGTGCCAGCAGCTTCGGGACAGCTCAGCCCCAGCATTTT. Protein sequence: CASSFGTAQPQHF.

V is TRBV27 and J is TRBJ2-7; D gene uncertain. CDR3 size: 13 residues. With 6 bases removed from V and 0 bases from J, the gap between germline ends came to 9 bases. Germline V gene data show CDR1 as MNHEY and CDR2 as SMNVEV (reference sequence). As DNA, the CDR3 is TGTGCCAGCAGGGCTACCTCCTCCTACGAGCAGTACTTC. Protein product: CASRATSSYEQYF.

J is TRBJ1-1 and V is TRBV5-1; D remains ambiguous. With 8 bases removed from V and 3 bases from J, the gap between germline ends came to 14 bases. The CDR3 has 13 amino acids. From germline, CDR1 is SGHRS and CDR2 YFSETQ. In DNA, the CDR3 is TGCGCCAGTCGAATAGGTTCGGACACTGAAGCTTTCTTT. Amino acids: CASRIGSDTEAFF.

The genes are TRBV2 and TRBJ1-6, with D unresolved. From germline, CDR1 is SNHLY and CDR2 FYNNEI. V was trimmed by 1 base and J by 9 bases, leaving 7 bases between them. The CDR3 is 13 amino acids. CDR3 nucleotide sequence: TGTGCCAGCAGTGAAGGGAGAGGTTCACCCCTCCACTTT. Its translation: CASSEGRGSPLHF.

The chain is built from TRBV7-2 and TRBJ2-5; no reliable D call. The tail of the sequence fits TRBJ2-7 better, so the J call may be wrong. Per germline, CDR1 SGHTA and CDR2 FQGNSA. The CDR3 extends over 13 amino acids. The CDR3 spells CASSLGNSYEQYF. CDR3 bases: TGTGCCAGCAGCTTAGGCAACTCCTACGAGCAGTACTTC.

V is TRBV10-3 and J is TRBJ1-4; 9 bases align to TRBD1. Trimming took 6 bases from V and 4 from J; bases not matched to a gene: 6. The CDR3 contains 15 residues. Germline assignment: CDR1 ENHRY and CDR2 SYGVKD. The CDR3 nucleotides read TGTGCCATCAGAGACACAGGGGGCAGTAATGAAAAACTGTTTTTT. Its protein product is CAIRDTGGSNEKLFF.

The chain combines TRBV6-4 with TRBJ2-1; D not resolved. The CDR3 sequence is 13 residues long. Germline CDR1 and CDR2: MRHNA and SNTAGT. V was pared by 3 bases and J by 5 bases, with 8 bases between. CDR3 region: CASSESENNEQFF. The CDR3 nucleotides are TGTGCCAGCAGTGAATCGGAGAACAATGAGCAGTTCTTC.

The V and J genes are TRBV19 and TRBJ1-2, with D maybe TRBD1 (5 bases). Per the germline V gene, CDR1 is LNHDA and CDR2 is SQIVND (reference sequence). The CDR3 extends over 15 amino acids. The ends were cut back, 3 bases at V and 4 bases at J, with 15 bases in the middle. The CDR3 DNA reads TGTGCCAGTAGTATCGGTGAAGACAGAGCCTATGGCTACACCTTC. The encoded protein is CASSIGEDRAYGYTF.

The chain couples TRBV6-5 to TRBJ1-6; the D is unclear. This CDR3 has 16 residues. The V gene lost 3 bases and the J gene lost 7 bases, with 16 bases spanning the gap. The V gene's germline CDR1 is MNHEY and CDR2 SVGAGI. As DNA, the CDR3 is TGTGCCAGCAGTTATCGGACGGGTATTACGAATTCACCCCTCCACTTT. It codes for CASSYRTGITNSPLHF.

V and J are TRBV5-8 and TRBJ2-3; 9 bases are a match to TRBD2. The CDR3 runs 13 residues. After removal of 4 bases from V and 5 bases from J, the junction contained 2 bases not matched to a gene. The germline V gene has CDR1 SGHTS and CDR2 YDEGEE. In DNA form, the CDR3 reads TGTGCCAGCAGCCTACTAGCGGGAGATACGCAGTATTTT. Amino acid sequence: CASSLLAGDTQYF.

Here the CDR3 DNA reads TGCGCCAGCAGCTGGCGAGGTGACGAGCAGTACTTC. The encoded protein is CASSWRGDEQYF. This chain links TRBV5-1 with TRBJ2-7, with unresolved D. Germline values: CDR1 SGHRS, CDR2 YFSETQ. This CDR3 has 12 residues. V lost 3 bases and J 5 bases, leaving 9 bases between the germline ends.

The V and J genes are TRBV9 and TRBJ2-2, with D unclear. Germline V CDR1 and CDR2: SGDLS, YYNGEE. The length of the CDR3 is 14 residues. V gave up 0 bases and J gave up 4 bases, with 7 bases separating them. As DNA, the CDR3 is TGTGCCAGCAGCGTAGGACTCAGCACCGGGGAGCTGTTTTTT. Its translation is CASSVGLSTGELFF.

The chain uses TRBV30 and TRBJ1-2, with D hard to call. CDR1 and CDR2 (germline): GTSNPN, SVGIG (reference sequence). V lost 3 bases and J lost 7, with 15 bases in between. The CDR3 spans 13 residues. DNA for the CDR3: TGTGCCTGGAGGCCCGGAGGTGTTTTTGGCTACACCTTC. Its protein product is CAWRPGGVFGYTF.

CDR3 DNA: TGTGCCAGCCAGACAGGGAGAAACACTGAAGCTTTCTTT. It codes for CASQTGRNTEAFF. V usage is TRBV4-2 and J usage is TRBJ1-1; TRBD1 aligns across 7 bases. V shed 8 bases, J shed 2 bases, and the junction held 5 bases outside the gene matches. CDR1 is LGHNA, CDR2 YNFKEQ, per germline. CDR3 size: 13 residues.

This chain uses TRBV10-3 with TRBJ1-4; D call uncertain. CDR1 and CDR2 from the germline V gene are ENHRY and SYGVKD. V lost 4 bases and J 5 bases, leaving 11 bases between the germline ends. This CDR3 comprises 14 residues. The CDR3 nucleotides read TGTGCCATCAGTGCGGGAGCCCCGAATGAAAAACTGTTTTTT. It specifies CAISAGAPNEKLFF.

J is TRBJ2-5 and V is TRBV29-1; TRBD1 might be the D (7 bases). CDR1 is SQVTM and CDR2 is ANQGSEA in the germline V gene. V gave up 5 bases and J gave up 3 bases, with 16 bases separating them. CDR3 length: 14 amino acids. CDR3 in amino acids: CSVWVGGQKETQYF. The CDR3 region has the DNA TGCAGCGTTTGGGTGGGGGGACAGAAAGAGACCCAGTACTTC. Filled out from reference TRBV29-1 and TRBJ2-5, the complete variable domain reads SAVISQKPSRDICQRGTSLTIQCQVDSQVTMMFWYRQQPGQSLTLIATANQGSEATYESGFVIDKFPISRPNLTFSTLTVSNMSPEDSSIYLCSVWVGGQKETQYFGPGTRLLVL.

The gene calls are TRBV30 and TRBJ2-7; D not resolved. V shed 0 bases and J shed 4 bases, with 7 bases lying between them. The germline V gene has CDR1 GTSNPN and CDR2 SVGIG (reference sequence). This CDR3 spans 12 amino acids. The DNA of the CDR3 is TGTGCCTGGAGTGTAACGGTATACGAGCAGTACTTC. This translates into CAWSVTVYEQYF.

The rearrangement joins TRBV5-5 to TRBJ1-1; D unresolved. The ends were cut back, 7 bases at V and 2 bases at J, with 18 bases in the middle. Germline V CDR1 and CDR2: SGHKS, YYEKEE (reference sequence). The CDR3 spans 15 residues. The CDR3 protein is CASGSPRGGNTEAFF. The CDR3 bases are TGTGCCAGCGGTTCACCCCGAGGCGGTAACACTGAAGCTTTCTTT.

This chain joins TRBV9 and TRBJ1-4; TRBD1 agrees at 10 bases. This CDR3 region has 18 residues. In germline, CDR1 is SGDLS, CDR2 YYNGEE. V lost 4 bases and J lost 6; bases outside the gene matches: 15. For the CDR3, the DNA is TGTGCCAGCAGCCCTACACTCGCTTCCGGGACAGGGGATGAAAAACTGTTTTTT. It is translated as CASSPTLASGTGDEKLFF.

This chain uses TRBV6-5 with TRBJ2-4, with a tentative D call TRBD1 (6 bases). Trimming stripped 5 bases from V and 0 bases from J, with 8 bases between. The CDR3 extends over 14 amino acids. Germline V gene lookup returns CDR1 MNHEY and CDR2 SVGAGI. CDR3 region: CASSEQGAKNIQYF. CDR3 nucleotides: TGTGCCAGCAGTGAACAGGGAGCCAAAAACATTCAGTACTTC.

The rearrangement links TRBV2 to TRBJ2-7, with 9 positions matching TRBD2. The J segment lost 2 bases and the V segment lost 7 bases, leaving 3 bases of the junction unmatched. The CDR3 consists of 13 residues. The germline V gene encodes CDR1 SNHLY and CDR2 FYNNEI. The CDR3 bases are TGTGCCAGCAAACTAGCGGGCGCCTACGAGCAGTACTTC. Translated: CASKLAGAYEQYF.

Written as DNA, the CDR3 is TGTGCCAGCAGCTTCCAGGGAAGCGGGGTATCTGGCTACACCTTC. Its protein is CASSFQGSGVSGYTF. V gene TRBV11-2 combines with J gene TRBJ1-2; TRBD1 might be the D (5 bases). The CDR3 is 15 residues long. Germline V gives CDR1 SGHAT, CDR2 FQNNGV. V lost 3 bases to trimming and J lost 7 bases, with 18 bases between them.

The chain is built from TRBV27 and TRBJ1-1; D possibly corresponds to TRBD1 (6 bases). CDR3 length: 14 residues. Trimming took 6 bases from V and 1 from J, leaving 12 bases between them. Germline values: CDR1 MNHEY, CDR2 SMNVEV (reference sequence). The CDR3 region has the DNA TGTGCCAGCAGCTGGACAGTTGGGAACACTGAAGCTTTCTTT. Its protein is CASSWTVGNTEAFF.

This chain links TRBV29-1 with TRBJ1-2; a weak D match, TRBD1 (5 bases). Trimming shortened V by 3 bases and J by 6 bases, and 20 bases separated the two germline ends. The CDR3 is made up of 15 amino acids. CDR1 is SQVTM and CDR2 is ANQGSEA in the germline V gene. CDR3 region: CSVEVLGRGSDGYTF. CDR3 nucleotides: TGCAGCGTTGAGGTGTTAGGGAGGGGTTCGGATGGCTACACCTTC.

V gene TRBV11-3 combines with J gene TRBJ1-5; TRBD1 agrees at 7 bases. V shed 4 bases, J shed 7 bases, and the junction held 19 bases outside the gene matches. CDR3 length: 18 amino acids. The germline gives CDR1 SGHNT, CDR2 YENEEA. CDR3 in DNA: TGTGCCAGCAGCTGCCGGGACAGTCTGTTTTCGGTGGGGCAGCCCCAGCATTTT. Protein: CASSCRDSLFSVGQPQHF.

With regard to this clone: It is unclear where the CDR3 begins or ends on the DNA, so no DNA is shown, and the CDR3 is as TCRdb lists it. CDR3 in amino acids: CASTNPPEGFWAEGIDTQYF. The V gene is TRBV21-1, the J gene TRBJ2-3; the D call in the table, TRBD2, was not verified against the DNA. TRBV21-1 is termed a pseudogene. The CDR3 sequence runs 20 residues, both termini included.

V gene TRBV6-1 combines with J gene TRBJ1-4; a weak D match, TRBD1 (6 bases). The V end was cut by 6 bases, the J end by 4 bases, with 12 bases between. Germline V CDR1 and CDR2: MNHNS, SASEGT. The CDR3 has 14 residues. The CDR3, as DNA: TGTGCCAGCAGAGGGGGAGTCCTTAATGAAAAACTGTTTTTT. It is translated as CASRGGVLNEKLFF.

This clone was seen a few times. This sequence joins TRBV11-3 and TRBJ2-2; D is unclear. This CDR3 has 12 residues. V dropped 5 bases and J dropped 3 bases, with 4 bases sitting between them. Germline assignment: CDR1 SGHNT and CDR2 YENEEA. The CDR3 is CASSAYTGELFF. The CDR3 DNA follows: TGTGCCAGCAGCGCCTACACCGGGGAGCTGTTTTTT.

The V call is TRBV19, the J call TRBJ1-2; D possibly corresponds to TRBD1 (5 bases). Germline V gene lookup returns CDR1 LNHDA and CDR2 SQIVND (reference sequence). The CDR3 runs 16 residues. V was shortened by 2 bases and J by 2 bases, with 15 bases between the two germline ends. The CDR3 spells CASSITSGQINYGYTF. Here the CDR3 DNA reads TGTGCCAGTAGTATAACCTCGGGGCAGATCAACTATGGCTACACCTTC.

This sequence joins TRBV5-4 and TRBJ2-7, with TRBD2 matching over 9 bases. CDR3 length equals 17 residues. Unmatched junction bases numbered 12, after V lost 0 bases and J lost 5 bases. Germline loops: CDR1 SGHNT, CDR2 YYREEE (reference sequence). In nucleotides, the CDR3 is TGTGCCAGCAGCTTGGATCGGGGCGGGAGGGCTACCCACGAGCAGTACTTC. Translation: CASSLDRGGRATHEQYF.

The chain is built from TRBV28 and TRBJ2-1; the match to TRBD2 covers 11 bases. Germline V CDR1 and CDR2: MDHEN, SYDVKM. V lost 8 bases and J lost 0; bases outside the gene matches: 6. The CDR3 is 16 residues long. The CDR3: CASPPGLAGSYNEQFF. CDR3 DNA sequence: TGTGCCAGCCCCCCTGGACTAGCGGGCTCCTACAATGAGCAGTTCTTC. Variable domain in full (rest from reference TRBV28 and TRBJ2-1): DVKVTQSSRYLVKRTGEKVFLECVQDMDHENMFWYRQDPGLGLRLIYFSYDVKMKEKGDIPEGYSVSREKKERFSLILESASTNQTSMYLCASPPGLAGSYNEQFFGPGTRLTVL.

This clone was counted once. CDR3 bases: TGTGCCAGCAGCGTAGAGCCTAGCGGGTACTACGAGCAGTACTTC. This codes for CASSVEPSGYYEQYF. The chain couples TRBV9 to TRBJ2-7; 8 bases are shared with TRBD2. The germline CDR1 and CDR2 sequences are SGDLS and YYNGEE. J gave up 3 bases and V 0 bases, and 5 bases lay outside the gene matches. This CDR3 is built from 15 residues.